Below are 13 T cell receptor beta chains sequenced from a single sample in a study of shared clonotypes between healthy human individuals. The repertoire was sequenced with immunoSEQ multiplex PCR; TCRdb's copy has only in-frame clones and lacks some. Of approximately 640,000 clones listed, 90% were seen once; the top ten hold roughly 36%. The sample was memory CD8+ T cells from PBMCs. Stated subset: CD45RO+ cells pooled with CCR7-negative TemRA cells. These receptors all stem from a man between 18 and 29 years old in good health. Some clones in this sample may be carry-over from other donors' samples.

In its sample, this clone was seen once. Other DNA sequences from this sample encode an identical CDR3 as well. CDR3 coding DNA: TGTGCCAGCAGCCCTAGGACAGGGGGGTACGAGCAGTACTTC. As protein: CASSPRTGGYEQYF. V and J are TRBV27 and TRBJ2-7, with 10 bases identical to TRBD1. The junction had 6 bases not matched to a gene; V was cut back by 6 bases and J by 4 bases. Germline values: CDR1 MNHEY, CDR2 SMNVEV (reference sequence). The CDR3 has 14 residues.

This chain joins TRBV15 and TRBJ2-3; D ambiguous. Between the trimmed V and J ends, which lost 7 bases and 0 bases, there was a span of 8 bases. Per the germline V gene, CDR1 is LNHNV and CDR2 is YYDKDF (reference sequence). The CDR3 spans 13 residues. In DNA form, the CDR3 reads TGTGCCACCACCACACGAAGCACAGATACGCAGTATTTT. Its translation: CATTTRSTDTQYF.

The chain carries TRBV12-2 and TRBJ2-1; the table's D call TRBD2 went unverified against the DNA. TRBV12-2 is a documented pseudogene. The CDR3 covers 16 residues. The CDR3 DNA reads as TGTGCAAGTCGCTTAGATAGTAGCGGGAGATACAATGAGCAGTTCTTC. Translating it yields CASRLDSSGRYNEQFF.

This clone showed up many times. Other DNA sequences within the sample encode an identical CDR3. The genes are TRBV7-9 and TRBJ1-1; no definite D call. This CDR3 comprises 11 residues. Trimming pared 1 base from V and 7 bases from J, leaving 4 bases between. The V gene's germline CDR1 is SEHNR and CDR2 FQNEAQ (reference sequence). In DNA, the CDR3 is TGTGCCAGCAGCTTAGGCCGTGAAGCTTTCTTT. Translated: CASSLGREAFF. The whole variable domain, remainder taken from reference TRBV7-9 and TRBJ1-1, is DTGVSQNPRHKITKRGQNVTFRCDPISEHNRLYWYRQTLGQGPEFLTYFQNEAQLEKSRLLSDRFSAERPKGSFSTLEIQRTEQGDSAMYLCASSLGREAFFGQGTRLTVV.

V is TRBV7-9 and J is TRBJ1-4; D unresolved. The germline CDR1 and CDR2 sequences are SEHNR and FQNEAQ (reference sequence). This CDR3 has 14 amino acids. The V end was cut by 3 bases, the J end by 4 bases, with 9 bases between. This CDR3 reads CASSLRSGNEKLFF. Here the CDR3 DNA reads TGTGCCAGCAGCTTGAGGTCGGGTAATGAAAAACTGTTTTTT.

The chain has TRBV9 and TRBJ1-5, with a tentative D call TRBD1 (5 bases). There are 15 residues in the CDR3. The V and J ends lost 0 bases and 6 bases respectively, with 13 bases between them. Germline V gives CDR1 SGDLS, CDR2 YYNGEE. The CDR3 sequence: CASSVAGGWGQPQHF. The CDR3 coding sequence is TGTGCCAGCAGCGTAGCTGGGGGATGGGGTCAGCCCCAGCATTTT.

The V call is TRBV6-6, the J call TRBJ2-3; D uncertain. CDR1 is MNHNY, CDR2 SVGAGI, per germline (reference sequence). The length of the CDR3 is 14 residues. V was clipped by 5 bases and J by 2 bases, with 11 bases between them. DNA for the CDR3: TGTGCCAGCAGTACGTCAGACTCCACAGATACGCAGTATTTT. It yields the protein CASSTSDSTDTQYF.

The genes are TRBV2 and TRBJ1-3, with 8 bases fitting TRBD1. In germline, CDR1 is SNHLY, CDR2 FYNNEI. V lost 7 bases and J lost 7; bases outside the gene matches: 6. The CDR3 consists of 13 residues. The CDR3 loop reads CASTDREGNTIYF. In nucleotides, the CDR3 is TGTGCCAGCACGGACAGGGAAGGGAACACCATATATTTT.

The CDR3 nucleotides read TGCGCCAGCAGCTACCGGGACCCCCTTCTCGAGCAGTACTTC. Protein: CASSYRDPLLEQYF. The chain couples TRBV5-1 to TRBJ2-7; D may correspond to TRBD1 or TRBD2 (5 bases each). The length of the CDR3 is 14 residues. V was clipped by 3 bases and J by 6 bases, with 16 bases between them. Germline assignment: CDR1 SGHRS and CDR2 YFSETQ. Supplemented by reference TRBV5-1 and TRBJ2-7, the full variable domain reads KAGVTQTPRYLIKTRGQQVTLSCSPISGHRSVSWYQQTPGQGLQFLFEYFSETQRNKGNFPGRFSGRQFSNSRSEMNVSTLELGDSALYLCASSYRDPLLEQYFGPGTRLTVT.

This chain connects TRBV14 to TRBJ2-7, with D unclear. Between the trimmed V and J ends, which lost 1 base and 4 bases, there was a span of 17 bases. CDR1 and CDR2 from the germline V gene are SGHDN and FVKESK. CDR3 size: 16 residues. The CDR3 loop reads CASSQGLTYLAYEQYF. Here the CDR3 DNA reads TGTGCCAGCAGCCAAGGACTGACGTACTTGGCTTACGAGCAGTACTTC.

The CDR3 coding sequence is TGTGCCAGCAGTTCGGGTGACAGGGGGCGAAACTATGGCTACACCTTC. Residues: CASSSGDRGRNYGYTF. The V gene is TRBV27, the J gene TRBJ1-2; 10 bases fit TRBD1. Germline V gene sequence: CDR1 MNHEY, CDR2 SMNVEV (reference sequence). The CDR3 loop spans 16 amino acids. The V and J ends lost 4 bases and 2 bases, in that order; junction bases with no gene match: 7.

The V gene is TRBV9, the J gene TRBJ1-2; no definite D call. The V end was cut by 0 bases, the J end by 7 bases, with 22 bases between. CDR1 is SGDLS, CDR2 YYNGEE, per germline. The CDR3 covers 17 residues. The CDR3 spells CASSVESVPYGRAGYTF. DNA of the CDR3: TGTGCCAGCAGCGTAGAGTCGGTCCCATATGGTAGGGCTGGCTACACCTTC.

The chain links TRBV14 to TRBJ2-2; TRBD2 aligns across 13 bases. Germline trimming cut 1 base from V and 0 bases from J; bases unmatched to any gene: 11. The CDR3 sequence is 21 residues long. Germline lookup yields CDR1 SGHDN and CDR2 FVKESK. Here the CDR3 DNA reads TGTGCCAGCAGCCAAGTGGGAATAGGACTAGCGGGAGCCTCGAACACCGGGGAGCTGTTTTTT. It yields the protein CASSQVGIGLAGASNTGELFF.